This record looks at one T cell receptor (beta chain) sequence and its context. Its antigen is as yet unknown. The data were taken from a study of cytomegalovirus exposure and HLA in healthy donors. Points from the study as a whole: The majority of TCR sequences were rare, yet some public TCRs appeared in many donors. From TCR beta sequences, most subjects' HLA-A and HLA-B alleles were reportedly predicted accurately. It was likely that a cluster of highly shared sequence variants was a sequencing artifact.

Use of 60 Vbeta and 13 Jbeta primers characterized the PCR. Libraries were prepared by immunoSEQ multiplex PCR; TCRdb keeps only in-frame clonotypes and omits some of them. The sample yields 150,000 to 200,000 clones, around 74% seen once. Source material: PBMCs. The TCR was taken from a female donor in good health and CMV-seronegative.

CDR3 bases: TGTGCCAGAAGCTTGTTTGGAACTAGCGGGAGGGTCTGTAGGTACAATGAGCAGTTCTTC. Translated: CARSLFGTSGRVCRYNEQFF. V usage is TRBV5-3 and J usage is TRBJ2-1, with 13 bases aligning to TRBD2. TRBV5-3 is an ORF, and what it does is uncertain. The CDR3 contains 20 residues. The V and J ends lost 1 base and 4 bases, in that order; junction bases with no gene match: 14.